This TCR beta chain was recorded in a study of blood T cell repertoires in COVID-19. Assay used: immunoSEQ multiplex PCR; TCRdb lists only in-frame clones, some missing. The sample shows 300,000 or so clones, about nine tenths of them seen only once. The CDR3 consists of 15 residues. V dropped 3 bases and J dropped 0; count of bases not matched to a gene: 4. The germline V gene encodes CDR1 SGHNT and CDR2 YYREEE (reference sequence). The TCR was taken from a woman aged 40 to 50 with acute or convalescent COVID-19. V and J are TRBV5-4 and TRBJ2-3; 7 bases map to TRBD1. The material sequenced was peripheral blood. CDR3 sequence: CASSSRGLSTDTQYF. The DNA of the CDR3 is TGTGCCAGCAGCTCGAGGGGGCTCAGCACAGATACGCAGTATTTT.